The present entry profiles one T cell receptor (beta chain) with its context. Naivety among CD8 cells was defined by CD45RO negativity and positive CCR7 selection, thereby excluding terminally differentiated effector memory CD45RA+ cells. Donors were healthy HIV-negative adults without recently reported acute infections or vaccinations. The entry originates in a study of shared clonotypes between healthy human individuals. With V trimmed by 0 bases and J by 1 base, 4 bases remained unmatched. Per the germline V gene, CDR1 is LGHNA and CDR2 is YSLEER. The CDR3 runs to 17 residues. Profiling relied on immunoSEQ multiplex PCR, and the TCRdb table lists in-frame clones only, not all of them. The sample lists over 2 million clones; about 95% were seen once.

The J gene is TRBJ2-5, the V gene TRBV4-3; 11 nucleotides agree with TRBD2. The origin of this receptor is a man in his late teens or twenties in good health. What was sequenced was naive CD8+ T cells sorted from blood. The DNA of the CDR3 is TGCGCCAGCAGCCAAGAATTGGGGACTAGCGGCCAAGAGACCCAGTACTTC. This codes for CASSQELGTSGQETQYF.